What follows describes a single T cell receptor (beta chain). V was shortened by 7 bases and J by 2 bases, with 17 bases between the two germline ends. Germline V gene data show CDR1 as SGHTA and CDR2 as FQGNSA. This CDR3 is 15 amino acids long. Survey-level immunoSEQ v3.0 assays were run. Some clones are missing from TCRdb's copy, which holds only in-frame ones; the method was immunoSEQ multiplex PCR. This table has about 31,000 clones, approximately 92% appearing once. These data belong to a study of long-term antiretroviral therapy in people with HIV. The rearrangement links TRBV7-2 to TRBJ1-2; maybe TRBD1 (5 bases). Sequences were derived from unsorted PBMCs, sampled about 5.3 years after starting antiretroviral therapy. The receptor's source is a woman aged 40-49 years with HIV. The CDR3 bases are TGTGCCAGCATTGTAGGGTCAGGGACCAACTATGGCTACACCTTC. Translating it yields CASIVGSGTNYGYTF.